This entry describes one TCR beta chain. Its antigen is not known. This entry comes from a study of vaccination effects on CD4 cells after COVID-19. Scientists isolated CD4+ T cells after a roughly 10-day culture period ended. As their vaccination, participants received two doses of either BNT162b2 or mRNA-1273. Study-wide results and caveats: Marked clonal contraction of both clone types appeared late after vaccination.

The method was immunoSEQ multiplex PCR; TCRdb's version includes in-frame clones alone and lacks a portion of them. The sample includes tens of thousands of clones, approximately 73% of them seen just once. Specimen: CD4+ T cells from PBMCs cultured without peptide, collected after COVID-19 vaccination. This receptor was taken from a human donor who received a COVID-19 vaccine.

The CDR3 bases are TGTGCCAGCAGTTTCTCAGGGGGCAACCAGTACTTC. Translation: CASSFSGGNQYF. V is TRBV12-3 or TRBV12-4 and J is TRBJ2-5; 8 nucleotides align to TRBD1. The J segment lost 10 bases and the V segment lost 3 bases, leaving 4 bases of the junction unmatched. The length of the CDR3 is 12 residues.